A single sample is the source of the 6 T cell receptor beta chains below, sequenced in a study of blood T cells in healthy people across ages. Primers used in a second PCR of about 7 to 11 cycles were a sample-barcoded 5' primer and a J-beta primer mix. TCRdb analysed the 5' RACE reads with MiXCR anew, one entry per CDR3 protein. The repertoire consists of about 1 million distinct CDR3 sequences, with 45% occurring once and the leading ten covering approximately 19%. The sequenced material came from blood. The receptors here all came from a woman aged 60 to 75 in good health.

This clonotype was counted at least ten times. The J gene is TRBJ1-5, the V gene TRBV5-5, with no clear D. CDR1 and CDR2 from the germline V gene are SGHKS and YYEKEE (reference sequence). The V end was cut by 2 bases, the J end by 5 bases, with 5 bases between. The CDR3 is 12 amino acids. The CDR3 DNA is TGTGCCAGCAGCTTTGGTGATCAGCCCCAGCATTTT. Its protein is CASSFGDQPQHF.

This clonotype has more than one count but fewer than ten. The rearrangement links TRBV7-9 to TRBJ2-5, with 7 bases aligning to TRBD2. V was pared by 5 bases and J by 5 bases, with 8 bases of the junction left unmatched. CDR3 length: 14 amino acids. CDR1 is SEHNR, CDR2 FQNEAQ, per germline (reference sequence). The CDR3 bases are TGTGCCAGCAGCCCCGGTGCCGGGGGGGAGACCCAGTACTTC. Encoded protein: CASSPGAGGETQYF.

J is TRBJ2-7 and V is TRBV7-2, with a possible D match to TRBD2 (5 bases). Trimming cost V 7 bases and J 3 bases, with 16 bases left between them. Germline values: CDR1 SGHTA, CDR2 FQGNSA. This CDR3 has 14 amino acids. The CDR3 coding sequence is TGTGCCAGCAAAACTAGGATTGGGCGCTACGAGCAGTACTTC. Amino acid sequence: CASKTRIGRYEQYF. Together with reference TRBV7-2 and TRBJ2-7, the CDR3 gives the full variable domain: GAGVSQSPSNKVTEKGKDVELRCDPISGHTALYWYRQSLGQGLEFLIYFQGNSAPDKSGLPSDRFSAERTGGSVSTLTIQRTQQEDSAVYLCASKTRIGRYEQYFGPGTRLTVT.

This clonotype came up a few times. The V and J genes are TRBV7-3 and TRBJ2-7; perhaps TRBD1 as D (6 bases). Trimming took off 4 bases at V and 7 bases at J, with 17 bases between the two ends. In germline, CDR1 is SGHTA, CDR2 FQGTGA. CDR3 size: 14 residues. The CDR3 here is CASSSRPRDTEQYF. The CDR3 DNA reads as TGTGCCAGCAGCTCCAGGCCCAGGGACACTGAGCAGTACTTC.

The rearrangement joins TRBV4-1 to TRBJ1-4; weak D call: TRBD1 (5 bases). Germline lookup yields CDR1 MGHRA and CDR2 YSYEKL. V was cut by 0 bases and J by 8 bases, with 16 bases left in between. The CDR3 loop spans 16 amino acids. The DNA for the CDR3 is TGCGCCAGCAGCCAAGATTATAGGGGTAGTTGGGAAAAACTGTTTTTT. Its translation: CASSQDYRGSWEKLFF.

The chain links TRBV29-1 to TRBJ1-2; tentatively, D is TRBD1 (6 bases). CDR3 length: 12 residues. Trimming pared 5 bases from V and 4 bases from J, leaving 11 bases between. Per germline, CDR1 SQVTM and CDR2 ANQGSEA. The DNA for the CDR3 is TGCAGCGTTTTGGGGGACATCTATGGCTACACCTTC. This codes for CSVLGDIYGYTF.